This entry features one TCR beta chain sequence. Its antigen remains unidentified. TCRdb's table, derived via immunoSEQ multiplex PCR, lists solely in-frame clones and lacks some. This sample has about 2,700 clones, with around 70% found just once. This entry is derived from a study of PD-1 blockade in classical Hodgkin lymphoma. In the study overall: Patients were dosed intravenously with nivolumab at 3 mg/kg every 2 weeks. The study's findings and limits: The baseline diversity of complete responders showed similarity to that of newly diagnosed patients. CD4+ TCR diversity, unlike CD8+, rose significantly by C4D1.

Germline CDR1 and CDR2: MDHEN and SYDVKM. This CDR3 comprises 12 residues. Trimming cost V 2 bases and J 2 bases, with 4 bases left between them. Time point defined: cycle 4 day 1 (C4D1), after 6 weeks of nivolumab. Each of the patients experienced relapse following autologous stem cell transplantation, and their brentuximab vedotin exposure differed. The study isolated CD8+ T cells from thawed PBMCs by magnetic negative selection. Best outcomes ranged across complete response, partial response and progressive disease. The rearrangement joins TRBV28 to TRBJ2-7, with D unclear. The TCR originated in a human donor with classical Hodgkin lymphoma. The sample consisted of CD8+ T cells from blood, taken before the fourth cycle of nivolumab. CDR3 DNA sequence: TGTGCCAGCAGTTTAGCCACCTACGAGCAGTACTTC. This gives the protein CASSLATYEQYF.